The rows below give T cell receptor beta chains drawn from one sample of a study of T cell repertoires in cytomegalovirus infection. These receptors' antigens are unknown. A single record per CDR3 protein comes from TCRdb applying MiXCR to the reads. The sample shows roughly 920,000 distinct CDR3 sequences, roughly a third of them seen only once. Here the sequenced sample was cultured CD8+ T cells from PBMCs, taken from culture after CMV antigen stimulation. The receptors originated from a human donor in good health (CMV status not recorded). Some clones in this sample may be carry-over from other donors' samples. CDR3s include the opening cysteine and the closing phenylalanine or tryptophan. Fields, in order: D gene, clone size, V gene, J gene, CDR3 DNA, CDR3 protein. A D gene is named only where the DNA matches it firmly. A row's size may be missing; if present it is once, few, many or a size class.

d_call: TRBD2; clone_size: many; v_call: TRBV5-6; j_call: TRBJ2-5; cdr3_nt: TGTGCCAGCAGCCCTACTAGCGTTGAGACCCAGTACTTC; cdr3_aa: CASSPTSVETQYF
d_call: .; clone_size: .; v_call: TRBV19; j_call: TRBJ2-1; cdr3_nt: TGTGCCAGTAGTATTTTTAGGGACGGATACAATGAGCAGTTCTTC; cdr3_aa: CASSIFRDGYNEQFF
d_call: .; clone_size: once; v_call: TRBV2; j_call: TRBJ2-2; cdr3_nt: TGTGCCACCGCAGGGTTTGTTGGCACCGGGGAGCTGTTTTTT; cdr3_aa: CATAGFVGTGELFF
d_call: TRBD2; clone_size: many; v_call: TRBV7-2; j_call: TRBJ2-1; cdr3_nt: TGTGCCAGCAGCTTAGATAGCGGGGGACTATACAATGAGCAGTTCTTC; cdr3_aa: CASSLDSGGLYNEQFF
d_call: TRBD1; clone_size: few; v_call: TRBV29-1; j_call: TRBJ1-6; cdr3_nt: TGCAGCGCCAGGACAGGGTCCGGCTCACCCCTCCACTTT; cdr3_aa: CSARTGSGSPLHF
d_call: TRBD1; clone_size: few; v_call: TRBV7-9; j_call: TRBJ2-4; cdr3_nt: TGTGCCAGCAGCTTAGGACAGGGAAAAAACATTCAGTACTTC; cdr3_aa: CASSLGQGKNIQYF
d_call: TRBD1; clone_size: .; v_call: TRBV5-1; j_call: TRBJ2-5; cdr3_nt: TGCGCCAGCAGCGGTCAAAAAGGGACAGGGCCCTCTCAAGAGACCCAGTACTTC; cdr3_aa: CASSGQKGTGPSQETQYF
d_call: TRBD1; clone_size: .; v_call: TRBV5-1; j_call: TRBJ2-7; cdr3_nt: TGCGCCAGCTACACCGGGACAGGGTACCACGAGCAGTACTTC; cdr3_aa: CASYTGTGYHEQYF
d_call: .; clone_size: .; v_call: TRBV19; j_call: TRBJ1-1; cdr3_nt: TGTGCCAGTAGTATAGTAACAGGGACTGGGCTGAACACTGAAGCTTTCTTT; cdr3_aa: CASSIVTGTGLNTEAFF
d_call: TRBD1; clone_size: .; v_call: TRBV25-1; j_call: TRBJ1-1; cdr3_nt: TGTGCCAGCAGTCTAAGGGGGCAAGGTGAAGCTTTCTTT; cdr3_aa: CASSLRGQGEAFF
d_call: .; clone_size: .; v_call: TRBV24-1; j_call: TRBJ1-2; cdr3_nt: TGTGCCACCAGCCCGAGGGACAAGTATGGCTACACCTTC; cdr3_aa: CATSPRDKYGYTF
d_call: .; clone_size: .; v_call: TRBV2; j_call: TRBJ1-1; cdr3_nt: TGTGCCAGCAGTGACTCCGGGCGGAGGGACACTGAAGCTTTCTTT; cdr3_aa: CASSDSGRRDTEAFF
d_call: .; clone_size: many; v_call: TRBV7-6; j_call: TRBJ2-5; cdr3_nt: TGTGCCAGCAGCCCCCTATTGTACCAAGAGACCCAGTACTTC; cdr3_aa: CASSPLLYQETQYF
d_call: TRBD2; clone_size: few; v_call: TRBV5-4; j_call: TRBJ2-7; cdr3_nt: TGTGCCAGCAGTCTGGAGGCATCTAGCGGGGGATACGAGCAGTACTTC; cdr3_aa: CASSLEASSGGYEQYF
d_call: TRBD1; clone_size: .; v_call: TRBV19; j_call: TRBJ2-6; cdr3_nt: TGTGCCAGTAGTATCCGCGGACAGGGGGCGCCGGGGACCAACGTCCTGACTTTC; cdr3_aa: CASSIRGQGAPGTNVLTF
d_call: .; clone_size: .; v_call: TRBV5-8; j_call: TRBJ1-1; cdr3_nt: TGTGCCAGCAGCTTGCCCGGCAGGGTGACTACTGAAGCTTTCTTT; cdr3_aa: CASSLPGRVTTEAFF
d_call: .; clone_size: few; v_call: TRBV6-2/TRBV6-3; j_call: TRBJ1-1; cdr3_nt: TGTGCCAGCAAGACACCACGGGACAACCATGAAGCTTTCTTT; cdr3_aa: CASKTPRDNHEAFF
d_call: TRBD1; clone_size: .; v_call: TRBV27; j_call: TRBJ1-2; cdr3_nt: TGTGCCAGCAGTGCCTCCGACAGGGTAGGAAGGTATGGCTACACCTTC; cdr3_aa: CASSASDRVGRYGYTF
d_call: TRBD2; clone_size: few; v_call: TRBV7-9; j_call: TRBJ2-6; cdr3_nt: TGTGCCAGCAGTTCTAGCGGGAGCCCCTCTGGGGCCAACGTCCTGACTTTC; cdr3_aa: CASSSSGSPSGANVLTF
d_call: .; clone_size: many; v_call: TRBV27; j_call: TRBJ2-1; cdr3_nt: TGTGCCAGCAGCTTATCGACTAGTGGGAATGAGCAGTTCTTC; cdr3_aa: CASSLSTSGNEQFF
d_call: .; clone_size: many; v_call: TRBV7-2; j_call: TRBJ2-1; cdr3_nt: TGTGCCAGCCACGGGGGAAACGGCTACAATGAGCAGTTCTTC; cdr3_aa: CASHGGNGYNEQFF
d_call: .; clone_size: .; v_call: TRBV27; j_call: TRBJ1-4; cdr3_nt: TGTGCCACCTCAACCGGACGGACAAATGAAAAACTGTTTTTT; cdr3_aa: CATSTGRTNEKLFF
d_call: TRBD2; clone_size: few; v_call: TRBV6-5; j_call: TRBJ2-2; cdr3_nt: TGTGCCAGCAGTTACGATTGGACTAGCGGGGAGAACACCGGGGAGCTGTTTTTT; cdr3_aa: CASSYDWTSGENTGELFF
d_call: .; clone_size: few; v_call: TRBV15; j_call: TRBJ1-2; cdr3_nt: TGTGCCACGGGCAGTTCCTATGGCTACACCTTC; cdr3_aa: CATGSSYGYTF
d_call: .; clone_size: few; v_call: TRBV29-1; j_call: TRBJ2-1; cdr3_nt: TGCAGCGTTGAAGGCGGGACAGAAAGTACAAGGGAGCAGTTCTTC; cdr3_aa: CSVEGGTESTREQFF
d_call: .; clone_size: .; v_call: TRBV9; j_call: TRBJ1-1; cdr3_nt: TGTGCCAGCAGCGTAGGGGGGCAGAGCTCGGCTTTCTTT; cdr3_aa: CASSVGGQSSAFF
d_call: TRBD1; clone_size: .; v_call: TRBV27; j_call: TRBJ1-2; cdr3_nt: TGTGCCAGCAGTTCTCTCGCAGGGGGCGCACACTATGGCTACACCTTC; cdr3_aa: CASSSLAGGAHYGYTF
d_call: .; clone_size: many; v_call: TRBV5-4; j_call: TRBJ2-1; cdr3_nt: TGTGCCAGCAGCTTGGTCGGGGGGCGAAACAATGAGCAGTTCTTC; cdr3_aa: CASSLVGGRNNEQFF
d_call: TRBD1; clone_size: .; v_call: TRBV11-2; j_call: TRBJ1-6; cdr3_nt: TGTGCCAGCAGCACAGGGGTCTCCCTCCACTTT; cdr3_aa: CASSTGVSLHF
d_call: .; clone_size: few; v_call: TRBV7-9; j_call: TRBJ2-3; cdr3_nt: TGTGCCACCTCTATCAGGGGAAGCACAGATACGCAGTATTTT; cdr3_aa: CATSIRGSTDTQYF
d_call: TRBD1; clone_size: .; v_call: TRBV14; j_call: TRBJ2-1; cdr3_nt: TGTGCCAGCAGCAGGAGACAGGGGGCTAACAATGAGCAGTTCTTC; cdr3_aa: CASSRRQGANNEQFF
d_call: .; clone_size: .; v_call: TRBV6-1; j_call: TRBJ1-4; cdr3_nt: TGTGCCAGCAATCCCAGGAGGAATGAAAAACTGTTTTTT; cdr3_aa: CASNPRRNEKLFF
d_call: .; clone_size: .; v_call: TRBV6-1; j_call: TRBJ1-5; cdr3_nt: TGTGCCAGCAGTGAAGTAGGGAATCGTGGCAATCAGCCCCAGCATTTT; cdr3_aa: CASSEVGNRGNQPQHF
d_call: .; clone_size: .; v_call: TRBV4-1; j_call: TRBJ2-1; cdr3_nt: TGCGCCAGCAGCCAAGAGGAGGGGACTTACAATGAGCAGTTCTTC; cdr3_aa: CASSQEEGTYNEQFF
d_call: .; clone_size: .; v_call: TRBV7-3; j_call: TRBJ1-2; cdr3_nt: TGTGCCAGCACCTCGGGGGAAATCTATGGCCACACCTTC; cdr3_aa: CASTSGEIYGHTF
d_call: .; clone_size: .; v_call: TRBV27; j_call: TRBJ2-1; cdr3_nt: TGTGCCAGTAGTCCCCCCCTAGCGAGGGGTGAGCAGTTCTTC; cdr3_aa: CASSPPLARGEQFF
d_call: .; clone_size: few; v_call: TRBV6-4; j_call: TRBJ1-2; cdr3_nt: TGTGCCAGCAGTGCCTCGGGGTTTACAGGGGGCTACACCTTC; cdr3_aa: CASSASGFTGGYTF
d_call: .; clone_size: few; v_call: TRBV6-5; j_call: TRBJ2-5; cdr3_nt: TGTGCCAGCAGGACGGCCGGGGAAGAGACCCAGTACTTC; cdr3_aa: CASRTAGEETQYF
d_call: TRBD1; clone_size: .; v_call: TRBV19; j_call: TRBJ2-7; cdr3_nt: TGTGTCAGTAGTCCCTCCCCCGGGACAGGGTACTCCTACGAGCAGTACTTC; cdr3_aa: CVSSPSPGTGYSYEQYF
d_call: TRBD1; clone_size: once; v_call: TRBV27; j_call: TRBJ1-2; cdr3_nt: TGTGCCAGCAGTTATTCCAGGGGGGATGGCTACACCTTC; cdr3_aa: CASSYSRGDGYTF
d_call: TRBD2; clone_size: .; v_call: TRBV5-4; j_call: TRBJ2-1; cdr3_nt: TGTGCCAGCAGCTTGGGGATCGGGGGGGATGGGTATGAGCAGTTCTTC; cdr3_aa: CASSLGIGGDGYEQFF
d_call: .; clone_size: many; v_call: TRBV7-9; j_call: TRBJ1-1; cdr3_nt: TGTGCCAGCAGCGGTTTTGGACATCATGAAGCTTTCTTT; cdr3_aa: CASSGFGHHEAFF